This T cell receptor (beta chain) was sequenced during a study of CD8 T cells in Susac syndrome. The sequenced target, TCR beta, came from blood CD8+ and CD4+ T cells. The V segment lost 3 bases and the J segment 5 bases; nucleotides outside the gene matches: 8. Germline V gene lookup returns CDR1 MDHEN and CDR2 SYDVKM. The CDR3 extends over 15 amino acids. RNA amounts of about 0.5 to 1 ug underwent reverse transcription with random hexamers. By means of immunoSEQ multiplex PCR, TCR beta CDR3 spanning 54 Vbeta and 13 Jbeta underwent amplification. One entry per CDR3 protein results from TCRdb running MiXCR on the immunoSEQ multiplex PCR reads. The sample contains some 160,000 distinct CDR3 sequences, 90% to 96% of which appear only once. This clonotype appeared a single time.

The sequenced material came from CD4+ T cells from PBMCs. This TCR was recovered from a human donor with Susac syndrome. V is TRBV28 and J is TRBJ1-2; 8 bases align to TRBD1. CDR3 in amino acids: CASSFRAGGAYGYTF. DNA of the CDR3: TGTGCCAGCAGTTTCCGGGCAGGGGGCGCATATGGCTACACCTTC.